Following are 5 T cell receptor beta chains from one sample sequenced in a study of OX40 agonist ivuxolimab in advanced cancers. Repertoires were generated with immunoSEQ multiplex PCR, while TCRdb's copy carries only in-frame clones and drops some. The table lists about 36,000 clones, 65% to 80% of them singletons. Sequenced material: CD4+ or CD8+ T cells sorted from blood, taken in a trial of the OX40 agonist ivuxolimab. All receptors derive from an adult with an advanced solid tumor such as melanoma, head and neck, liver or kidney cancer.

This chain joins TRBV27 and TRBJ2-4; no clear D gene. This CDR3 spans 12 amino acids. Per germline, CDR1 MNHEY and CDR2 SMNVEV (reference sequence). Trimming took off 6 bases at V and 6 bases at J, with 9 bases between the two ends. The chain's CDR3 is CASRGMGNIQYF. In nucleotides, the CDR3 is TGTGCCAGCAGGGGGATGGGAAACATTCAGTACTTC.

This rearrangement joins TRBV5-1 to TRBJ2-1; D is possibly TRBD2 (6 bases). Deletions cut 8 bases from V and 5 bases from J, with 14 bases between. This CDR3 has 13 residues. Germline assignment: CDR1 SGHRS and CDR2 YFSETQ. The CDR3 is CASKRDSNNEQFF. The DNA of the CDR3 is TGCGCCAGTAAACGGGACTCGAACAATGAGCAGTTCTTC.

The J gene is TRBJ1-1, the V gene TRBV7-9, with 11 bases lining up with TRBD1. CDR1 and CDR2 from the germline V gene are SEHNR and FQNEAQ (reference sequence). This CDR3 spans 17 amino acids. V lost 4 bases, J lost 5 bases, and 12 bases stayed unmatched. The CDR3 reads CASSYTWDRGRGTEAFF. CDR3 in DNA: TGTGCCAGCAGCTACACTTGGGACAGGGGGAGAGGGACTGAAGCTTTCTTT.

The CDR3 protein is CASSLDGGAGDTEAFF. Here the CDR3 DNA reads TGTGCCAGCAGCTTGGATGGGGGGGCTGGGGACACTGAAGCTTTCTTT. The rearrangement links TRBV5-4 to TRBJ1-1, with a possible D match to TRBD1 (6 bases). CDR3 length: 16 residues. V was shortened by 0 bases and J by 3 bases, with 15 bases between the two germline ends. CDR1 is SGHNT and CDR2 is YYREEE in the germline V gene (reference sequence).

This chain uses TRBV29-1 with TRBJ2-1; 7 positions match TRBD1. The CDR3 covers 15 residues. Trimming removed 6 bases from V and 0 bases from J; junction bases left unmatched: 8. The germline V gene has CDR1 SQVTM and CDR2 ANQGSEA. The CDR3 region is CSVDIRGSSYNEQFF. For the CDR3, the DNA is TGCAGCGTGGACATCAGGGGGAGCTCCTACAATGAGCAGTTCTTC.